What follows is one T cell receptor beta chain and its context. This clone was counted between two and nine times. No antigen is known for it. Base quality data are lacking; no much larger clone is found one base away. Taken from cysteine to phenylalanine, the CDR3 has 12 residues. The CDR3 DNA has 36 bases and is translated from base 1. V gives up 4 bases and J gives up 10 bases, and the segment between their germline ends measures 9 bases. From a lookup of the germline V gene, CDR1 and CDR2 are SGDLS and YYNGEE. In Seattle, one collaborating source enrolled patients while the infection was active and tracked those patients longitudinally over the course of disease. Collaborating institutions collected whole blood in K2EDTA tubes following their own protocols. For TCRbeta analysis, collaborators shipped samples in one of three forms: frozen whole blood, isolated PBMCs, or DNA extracted from either of those sample types.

TCRbeta CDR3 regions were amplified from genomic DNA by means of the immunoSEQ Assay, a bias-controlled multiplex PCR. In the paper's pipeline: The number of nucleated cells in each sample was estimated by amplification of reference gene primers within the assay. To quantify the absolute abundance of each unique TCRbeta CDR3 rearrangement, sequence reads were collapsed and filtered. For each sample, productive Simpson clonality was calculated by taking the square root of Simpson's diversity index across productive rearrangements. TCRdb limited this immuneACCESS table to in-frame rearrangements with V and J called. A share of clones is missing; checked studies link under half to unresolved V genes, and the rest is unexplained. V, J and clone size were drawn from that table, and D and trimming were deduced from the DNA. The sample has a few hundred thousand clones on record, 90% of them singletons. The ten largest clones represent roughly 6.8% of the sample.

The data were obtained in a study of blood T cell repertoires in COVID-19 (TCRdb year 2020). About the investigation overall: Collaborator samples came from the United States, Italy and Spain and covered acute and convalescent phases of COVID-19. Samples were obtained from the ongoing ImmuneRACE study (first 160 participants) and from 1,254 subjects provided by 6 global collaborators. The prospective study material was composed of cDNA or gDNA derived from T cells, B-cell-depleted T cells, or PBMCs. Where HLA class I and class II types were available, the types were taken from metadata supplied by the sample provider, not from assay-based typing. Nearly every sample came with metadata listing a de-identified subject ID, COVID-19 status, age in years and sex. The repertoires were made available in a free public database intended to serve as a resource for research on the immune response to SARS-CoV-2. The dataset comprised deeply sampled blood TCRbeta repertoires from subjects exposed to, actively infected with, or recovered from COVID-19.

Overall study results and their limits: How much clinical and demographic metadata was included differed by source and by participant, and the metadata was provided uncurated.

This TCR derives from a woman in her thirties with COVID-19, enrolled during active disease. The source material was peripheral blood. Recombination joined TRBV9 with TRBJ1-6; confidence is insufficient to name the D gene. The DNA is as follows: TGTGCCAGCAGCCAAATAGAATCACCCCTCCACTTT. It translates as CASSQIESPLHF.